This entry lists 18 T cell receptor beta chains sequenced from one sample in a study of blood T cell repertoires in COVID-19. Some clones are missing from TCRdb's copy, which holds only in-frame ones; the method was immunoSEQ multiplex PCR. The sample holds about 180,000 clones, 82% seen once. Sequencing was performed on peripheral blood. These receptors came from a woman aged 70-85 years with acute or convalescent COVID-19.

The rearrangement joins TRBV27 to TRBJ1-2; D not resolved. This CDR3 has 14 amino acids. Per germline, CDR1 MNHEY and CDR2 SMNVEV (reference sequence). Trimming cost V 0 bases and J 1 base, with 6 bases left between them. The CDR3 coding sequence is TGTGCCAGCAGTTTATCGCCAGATAACTATGGCTACACCTTC. This sequence encodes CASSLSPDNYGYTF.

This chain connects TRBV7-2 to TRBJ2-1; unclear D gene. Germline values: CDR1 SGHTA, CDR2 FQGNSA. CDR3 length equals 11 residues. The V end was cut by 5 bases, the J end by 4 bases, with 3 bases between. CDR3: CASSPYNEQFF. CDR3 DNA sequence: TGTGCCAGCAGCCCATACAATGAGCAGTTCTTC.

The sample holds a few counts of this clone. The chain combines TRBV5-1 with TRBJ2-1; 13 positions match TRBD2. The germline V gene has CDR1 SGHRS and CDR2 YFSETQ. CDR3 length: 15 residues. With V trimmed by 4 bases and J by 6 bases, 4 bases remained unmatched. DNA for the CDR3: TGCGCCAGCAGCAGAACTAGCGGGGGGGCCAATGAGCAGTTCTTC. It yields the protein CASSRTSGGANEQFF.

The chain couples TRBV7-6 to TRBJ1-3; the D gene is possibly TRBD1 (5 bases). This CDR3 spans 17 amino acids. Germline V gives CDR1 SGHVS, CDR2 FNYEAQ. V was trimmed by 0 bases and J by 0 bases, leaving 12 bases between them. The CDR3 reads CASSLADDSLSGNTIYF. The CDR3 DNA reads as TGTGCCAGCAGCTTAGCAGACGACAGCCTCTCTGGAAACACCATATATTTT.

V and J are TRBV30 and TRBJ1-2; TRBD1 aligns across 9 bases. Germline V lookup: CDR1 GTSNPN, CDR2 SVGIG (reference sequence). The CDR3 runs to 12 residues. V lost 1 base and J lost 8; bases outside the gene matches: 2. In DNA form, the CDR3 reads TGTGCCTGGAGTGGGGACAGGGACGGCTACACCTTC. It encodes CAWSGDRDGYTF.

The count of this clone is one. The J gene is TRBJ1-2, the V gene TRBV4-3; TRBD1 might be the D (6 bases). The CDR3 runs 16 residues. V shed 0 bases and J shed 4 bases, with 15 bases lying between them. Germline V gives CDR1 LGHNA, CDR2 YSLEER. The CDR3 region is CASSQDLGGAGYGYTF. For the CDR3, the DNA is TGCGCCAGCAGCCAAGATCTAGGGGGGGCTGGCTATGGCTACACCTTC.

This clone was counted ten times or more. This chain links TRBV7-9 with TRBJ2-1; no reliable D call. The CDR3 is made up of 12 amino acids. CDR1 is SEHNR, CDR2 FQNEAQ, per germline (reference sequence). V lost 2 bases to trimming and J lost 4 bases, with 3 bases between them. Here the CDR3 DNA reads TGTGCCAGCAGCTTACCATACAATGAGCAGTTCTTC. Its protein product is CASSLPYNEQFF.

The chain recombines TRBV19 with TRBJ1-2; 7 bases align to TRBD1. With V trimmed by 6 bases and J by 7 bases, 8 bases remained unmatched. In germline, CDR1 is LNHDA, CDR2 SQIVND (reference sequence). The CDR3 extends over 13 amino acids. CDR3 DNA: TGTGCCAGTAGACCGCCAGGGGGGCGTGGCTACACCTTC. It encodes CASRPPGGRGYTF. The whole variable domain, remainder taken from reference TRBV19 and TRBJ1-2, is DGGITQSPKYLFRKEGQNVTLSCEQNLNHDAMYWYRQDPGQGLRLIYYSQIVNDFQKGDIAEGYSVSREKKESFPLTVTSAQKNPTAFYLCASRPPGGRGYTFGSGTRLTVV.

This sequence joins TRBV6-5 and TRBJ1-1, with D possibly matching TRBD1 (6 bases). The CDR3 sequence is 14 residues long. Per the germline V gene, CDR1 is MNHEY and CDR2 is SVGAGI. Trimming shortened V by 3 bases and J by 1 base, and 9 bases separated the two germline ends. CDR3 in amino acids: CASSYTRGNTEAFF. The CDR3 DNA reads TGTGCCAGCAGTTATACCAGGGGGAACACTGAAGCTTTCTTT.

V gene TRBV7-2 combines with J gene TRBJ1-2; 9 bases map to TRBD1. After removal of 5 bases from V and 0 bases from J, the junction contained 7 bases not matched to a gene. Germline V lookup: CDR1 SGHTA, CDR2 FQGNSA. CDR3 length: 16 amino acids. CDR3 DNA sequence: TGTGCCAGCAGCCCCCGGACAGGGGAAGCTAACTATGGCTACACCTTC. This encodes CASSPRTGEANYGYTF.

As for this clone: This CDR3 is also generated by other DNA sequences in the sample. The V gene is TRBV5-4, the J gene TRBJ1-3; D is possibly TRBD1 (5 bases). This CDR3 spans 14 amino acids. Trimming left V 0 bases short and J 1 base short, with 5 bases between. Germline V gene lookup returns CDR1 SGHNT and CDR2 YYREEE (reference sequence). The chain's CDR3 is CASSLAGSGNTIYF. CDR3 nucleotides: TGTGCCAGCAGCTTGGCAGGGTCTGGAAACACCATATATTTT. The full variable domain, in which reference TRBV5-4 and TRBJ1-3 provide the parts outside the CDR3, is ETGVTQSPTHLIKTRGQQVTLRCSSQSGHNTVSWYQQALGQGPQFIFQYYREEENGRGNFPPRFSGLQFPNYSSELNVNALELDDSALYLCASSLAGSGNTIYFGEGSWLTVV.

The CDR3 sequence is CASSQVLGTEQFF. CDR3 nucleotides: TGTGCCAGCAGCCAGGTTCTAGGTACTGAGCAGTTCTTC. The rearrangement uses TRBV3-1 (or the pseudogene TRBV3-2) and TRBJ2-1; the D is unclear. The length of the CDR3 is 13 residues. The germline gives CDR1 LGHDT, CDR2 YNNKEL (reference sequence). The V gene lost 3 bases and the J gene lost 9 bases, with 12 bases spanning the gap.

The rearrangement uses TRBV30 and TRBJ1-2; 9 bases align to TRBD1. The CDR3 is made up of 12 amino acids. Germline V gene lookup returns CDR1 GTSNPN and CDR2 SVGIG (reference sequence). Germline trimming cut 5 bases from V and 7 bases from J; bases unmatched to any gene: 5. The CDR3 reads CAWDRGFGGYTF. The DNA for the CDR3 is TGTGCCTGGGACAGGGGGTTCGGTGGCTACACCTTC.

The chain couples TRBV28 to TRBJ1-1, with a tentative D call TRBD1 (6 bases). Between the trimmed V and J ends, which lost 8 bases and 5 bases, there was a span of 18 bases. This CDR3 comprises 14 residues. Looked up from germline, CDR1 is MDHEN and CDR2 is SYDVKM. The CDR3 DNA sequence: TGTGCCAGCTGGGGGGGCGGGATTGGTACTGAAGCTTTCTTT. This gives the protein CASWGGGIGTEAFF.

V usage is TRBV15 and J usage is TRBJ1-2; no reliable D call. The germline V and J ends were trimmed by 5 bases and 4 bases, with 11 bases remaining between them. From germline, CDR1 is LNHNV and CDR2 YYDKDF (reference sequence). The CDR3 extends over 13 amino acids. The CDR3, as DNA: TGTGCCACCAGCCTGGAGGCAGGCTATGGCTACACCTTC. The encoded protein is CATSLEAGYGYTF. Combining the CDR3 with reference TRBV15 and TRBJ1-2 gives the whole variable domain DAMVIQNPRYQVTQFGKPVTLSCSQTLNHNVMYWYQQKSSQAPKLLFHYYDKDFNNEADTPDNFQSRRPNTSFCFLDIRSPGLGDTAMYLCATSLEAGYGYTFGSGTRLTVV.

CDR3 DNA sequence: TGTGCCAGCAGTTTCAGGCGCGGGATTAGCACAGATACGCAGTATTTT. This codes for CASSFRRGISTDTQYF. The chain has TRBV27 and TRBJ2-3, with a weak D call TRBD2 (6 bases). V shed 3 bases and J shed 0 bases, with 13 bases lying between them. The CDR3 has 16 amino acids. Germline assignment: CDR1 MNHEY and CDR2 SMNVEV (reference sequence).

This chain connects TRBV29-1 to TRBJ2-2, with D tentatively TRBD1 (6 bases). Germline V gives CDR1 SQVTM, CDR2 ANQGSEA. V was trimmed by 7 bases and J by 8 bases, leaving 23 bases between them. The CDR3 covers 15 residues. The DNA for the CDR3 is TGCAGCGCCGGACCGTCGGCAGGGGTCCCAGGGGAGCTGTTTTTT. It yields the protein CSAGPSAGVPGELFF.

The chain employs TRBV7-2 and TRBJ2-7, with a possible D match to TRBD1 (6 bases). Germline lookup yields CDR1 SGHTA and CDR2 FQGNSA. The germline V and J ends were trimmed by 4 bases and 6 bases, with 19 bases remaining between them. The CDR3 has 15 amino acids. The CDR3 loop is CASSSTGGRRGEQYF. In nucleotides, the CDR3 is TGTGCCAGCAGCTCGACAGGTGGCCGTCGGGGCGAGCAGTACTTC.